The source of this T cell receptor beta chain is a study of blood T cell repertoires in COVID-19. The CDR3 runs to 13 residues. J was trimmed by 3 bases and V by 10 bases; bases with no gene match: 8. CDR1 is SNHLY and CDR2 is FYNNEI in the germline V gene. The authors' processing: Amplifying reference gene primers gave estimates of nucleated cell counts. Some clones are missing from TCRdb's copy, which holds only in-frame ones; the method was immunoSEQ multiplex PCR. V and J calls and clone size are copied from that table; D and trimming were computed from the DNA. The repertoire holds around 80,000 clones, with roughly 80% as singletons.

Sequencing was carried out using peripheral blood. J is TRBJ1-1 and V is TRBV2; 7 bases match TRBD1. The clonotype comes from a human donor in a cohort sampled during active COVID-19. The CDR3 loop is CATGGGRDTEAFF. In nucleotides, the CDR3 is TGTGCCACCGGAGGGGGCAGGGACACTGAAGCTTTCTTT.